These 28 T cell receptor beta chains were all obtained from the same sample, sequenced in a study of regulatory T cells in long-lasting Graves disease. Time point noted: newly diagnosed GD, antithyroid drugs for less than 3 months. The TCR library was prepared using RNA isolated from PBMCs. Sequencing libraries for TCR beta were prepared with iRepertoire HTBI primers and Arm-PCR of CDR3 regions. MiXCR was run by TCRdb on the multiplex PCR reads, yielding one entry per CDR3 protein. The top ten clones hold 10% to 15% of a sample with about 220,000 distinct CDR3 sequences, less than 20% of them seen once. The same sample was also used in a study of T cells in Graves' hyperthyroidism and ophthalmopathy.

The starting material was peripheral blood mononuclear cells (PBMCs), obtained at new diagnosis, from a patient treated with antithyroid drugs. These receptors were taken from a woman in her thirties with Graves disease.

The CDR3 region has the DNA TGTGCCAGCAGCGTAGGGCTCGCGGAGGGGGCCGGAGAGACCCAGTACTTC. Translating gives CASSVGLAEGAGETQYF. V is TRBV9 and J is TRBJ2-5; tentative D call: TRBD1 (7 bases). V gave up 0 bases and J gave up 4 bases, with 19 bases separating them. This CDR3 has 17 amino acids. From germline, CDR1 is SGDLS and CDR2 YYNGEE.

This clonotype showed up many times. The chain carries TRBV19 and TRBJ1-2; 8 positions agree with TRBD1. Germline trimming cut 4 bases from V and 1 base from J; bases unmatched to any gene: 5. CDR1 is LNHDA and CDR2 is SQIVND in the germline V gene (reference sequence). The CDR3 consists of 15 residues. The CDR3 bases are TGTGCCAGTAGTACACAGGGGGTAGATAACTATGGCTACACCTTC. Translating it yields CASSTQGVDNYGYTF.

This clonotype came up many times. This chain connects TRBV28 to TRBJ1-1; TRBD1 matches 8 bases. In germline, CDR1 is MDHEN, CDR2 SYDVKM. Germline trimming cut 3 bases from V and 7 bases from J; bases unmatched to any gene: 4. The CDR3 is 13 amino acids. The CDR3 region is CASSLSGGDEAFF. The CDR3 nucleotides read TGTGCCAGCAGTTTGTCAGGGGGCGATGAAGCTTTCTTT.

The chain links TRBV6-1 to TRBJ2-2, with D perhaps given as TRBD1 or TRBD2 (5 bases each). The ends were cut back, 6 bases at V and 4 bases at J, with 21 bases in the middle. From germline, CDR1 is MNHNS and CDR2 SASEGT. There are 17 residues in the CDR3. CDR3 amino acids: CASSSTRDPLATGELFF. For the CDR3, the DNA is TGTGCCAGCAGCTCAACCCGGGACCCCCTCGCCACCGGGGAGCTGTTTTTT.

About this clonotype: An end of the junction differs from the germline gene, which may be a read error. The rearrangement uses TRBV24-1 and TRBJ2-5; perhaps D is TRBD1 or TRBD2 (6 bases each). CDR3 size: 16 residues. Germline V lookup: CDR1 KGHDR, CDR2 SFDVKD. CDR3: CATSDFGSGAQEAQYF. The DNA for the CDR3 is TGTGCCACCAGTGATTTCGGATCGGGGGCCCAAGAGGCCCAGTACTTC.

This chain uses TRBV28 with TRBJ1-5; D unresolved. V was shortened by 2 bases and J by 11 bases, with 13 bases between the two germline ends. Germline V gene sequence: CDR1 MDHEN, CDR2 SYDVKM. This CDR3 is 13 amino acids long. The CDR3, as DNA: TGTGCCAGCAGTTTACCCCAGCCTCTGTCCCAGCATTTT. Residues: CASSLPQPLSQHF.

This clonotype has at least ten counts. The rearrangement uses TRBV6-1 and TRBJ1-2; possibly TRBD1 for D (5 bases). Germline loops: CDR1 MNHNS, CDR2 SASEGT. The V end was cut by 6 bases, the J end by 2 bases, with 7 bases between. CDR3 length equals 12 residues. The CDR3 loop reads CASRAGNYGYTF. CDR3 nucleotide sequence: TGTGCCAGCAGGGCAGGGAACTATGGCTACACCTTC.

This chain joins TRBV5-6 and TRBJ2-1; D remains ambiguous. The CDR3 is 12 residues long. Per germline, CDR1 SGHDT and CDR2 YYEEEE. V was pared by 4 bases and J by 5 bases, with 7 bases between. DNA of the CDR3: TGTGCCAGCAGCCCGCTGGACAATGAGCAGTTCTTC. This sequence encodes CASSPLDNEQFF.

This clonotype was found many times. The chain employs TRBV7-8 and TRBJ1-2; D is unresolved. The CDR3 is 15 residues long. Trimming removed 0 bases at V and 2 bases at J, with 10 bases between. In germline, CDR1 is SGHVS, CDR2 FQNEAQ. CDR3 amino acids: CASSLAFDGNYGYTF. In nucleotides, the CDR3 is TGTGCCAGCAGCTTAGCTTTCGACGGAAACTATGGCTACACCTTC.

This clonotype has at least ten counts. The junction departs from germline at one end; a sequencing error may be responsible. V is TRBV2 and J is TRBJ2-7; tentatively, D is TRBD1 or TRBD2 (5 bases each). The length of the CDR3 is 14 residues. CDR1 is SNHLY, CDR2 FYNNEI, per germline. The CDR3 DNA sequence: TGTGCCAGCAGCGAAGGGACCGGACCCTACGAGCAGTACTTC. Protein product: CASSEGTGPYEQYF.

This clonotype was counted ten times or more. CDR3 protein: CASSRGTGQQNTEAFF. The CDR3 nucleotides read TGTGCCAGCAGCCGAGGGACAGGCCAGCAGAACACTGAAGCTTTCTTT. The J gene is TRBJ1-1, the V gene TRBV11-2; TRBD1 matches 8 bases. Trimming took 5 bases from V and 1 from J; bases not matched to a gene: 9. Germline loops: CDR1 SGHAT, CDR2 FQNNGV. This CDR3 contains 16 residues. The full variable domain, in which reference TRBV11-2 and TRBJ1-1 provide the parts outside the CDR3, is EAGVAQSPRYKIIEKRQSVAFWCNPISGHATLYWYQQILGQGPKLLIQFQNNGVVDDSQLPKDRFSAERLKGVDSTLKIQPAKLEDSAVYLCASSRGTGQQNTEAFFGQGTRLTVV.

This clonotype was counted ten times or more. CDR3 region: CASTPTGLHTDTQYF. In DNA form, the CDR3 reads TGTGCCAGCACTCCCACGGGACTCCACACAGATACGCAGTATTTT. V is TRBV6-2 or TRBV6-3 and J is TRBJ2-3, with D perhaps matching TRBD2 (6 bases). V shed 7 bases and J shed 2 bases, with 16 bases lying between them. Germline V gene sequence: CDR1 MNHEY, CDR2 SVGEGT. The CDR3 consists of 15 residues.

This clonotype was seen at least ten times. The CDR3 DNA is TGTGCCAGCAGCTTGTTCGTGAACACTGAAGCTTTCTTT. Residues: CASSLFVNTEAFF. The rearrangement uses TRBV7-9 and TRBJ1-1; no firm D call. V was shortened by 3 bases and J by 0 bases, with 5 bases between the two germline ends. This CDR3 has 13 residues. In germline, CDR1 is SEHNR, CDR2 FQNEAQ (reference sequence).

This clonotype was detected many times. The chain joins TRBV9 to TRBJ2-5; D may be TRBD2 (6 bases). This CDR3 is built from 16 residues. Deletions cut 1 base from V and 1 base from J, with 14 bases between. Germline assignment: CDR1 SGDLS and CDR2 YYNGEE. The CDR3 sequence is CASSVRSQGGQETQYF. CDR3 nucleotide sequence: TGTGCCAGCAGCGTAAGGTCTCAGGGAGGCCAAGAGACCCAGTACTTC.

CDR3 in DNA: TGCGCCAGCAGCGGGGACCCGCCAGGCTACAATGAGCAGTTCTTC. As protein: CASSGDPPGYNEQFF. The chain joins TRBV5-1 to TRBJ2-1; the D gene could be TRBD1 or TRBD2 (5 bases each). Trimming stripped 4 bases from V and 3 bases from J, with 14 bases between. CDR1 SGHRS and CDR2 YFSETQ come from the germline V gene. This CDR3 spans 15 amino acids.

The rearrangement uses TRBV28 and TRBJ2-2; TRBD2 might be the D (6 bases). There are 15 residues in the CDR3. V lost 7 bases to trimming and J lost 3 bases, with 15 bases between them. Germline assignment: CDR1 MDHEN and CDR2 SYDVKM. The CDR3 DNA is TGTGCCAGCACCCCAGCGGGCCGAGACACCGGGGAGCTGTTTTTT. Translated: CASTPAGRDTGELFF.

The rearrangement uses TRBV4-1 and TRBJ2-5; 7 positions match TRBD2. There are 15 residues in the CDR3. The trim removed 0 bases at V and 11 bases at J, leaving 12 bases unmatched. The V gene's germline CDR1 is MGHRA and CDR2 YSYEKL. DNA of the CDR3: TGCGCCAGCAGCCAAGAAAGTCTGGGAGGGGAGGCGCAGTACTTC. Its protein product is CASSQESLGGEAQYF.

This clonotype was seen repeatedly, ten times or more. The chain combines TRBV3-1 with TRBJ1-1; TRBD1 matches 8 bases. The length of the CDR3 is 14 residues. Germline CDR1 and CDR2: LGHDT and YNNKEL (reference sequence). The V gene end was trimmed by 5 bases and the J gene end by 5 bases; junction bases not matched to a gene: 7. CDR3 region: CASSGRTGRTEAFF. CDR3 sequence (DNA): TGTGCCAGCAGCGGTCGGACAGGGAGGACTGAAGCTTTCTTT.

CDR3 sequence reads: CASSRAGSNEKLFF. The CDR3 DNA follows: TGTGCCAGCTCACGGGCAGGGAGCAATGAAAAACTGTTTTTT. The V and J genes are TRBV18 and TRBJ1-4; D may be TRBD1 (5 bases). The CDR3 has 14 residues. Germline values: CDR1 KGHSH, CDR2 LQKENI. The V end lost 4 bases, the J end lost 5 bases, and 11 bases lay between the germline ends.

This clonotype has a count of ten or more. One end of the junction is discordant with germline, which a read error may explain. CDR3: CAWSQAGVMRVRF. The CDR3 coding sequence is TGTGCCTGGAGTCAGGCAGGGGTGATGAGGGTCCGCTTC. The chain has TRBV30 and TRBJ2-7, with a weak D call TRBD1 (6 bases). Looked up from germline, CDR1 is GTSNPN and CDR2 is SVGIG (reference sequence). The CDR3 loop spans 13 amino acids. The variable domain in full, completed from reference TRBV30 and TRBJ2-7, reads SQTIHQWPATLVQPVGSPLSLECTVEGTSNPNLYWYRQAAGRGLQLLFYSVGIGQISSEVPQNLSASRPQDRQFILSSKKLLLSDSGFYLCAWSQAGVMRVRFGPGTRLTVT.

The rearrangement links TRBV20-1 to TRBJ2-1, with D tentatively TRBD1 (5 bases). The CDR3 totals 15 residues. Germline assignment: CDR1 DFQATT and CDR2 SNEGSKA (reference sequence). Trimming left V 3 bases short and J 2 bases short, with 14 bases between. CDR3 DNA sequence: TGCAGTGCTAGGCTCGACAGTACCCCCTACAATGAGCAGTTCTTC. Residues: CSARLDSTPYNEQFF.

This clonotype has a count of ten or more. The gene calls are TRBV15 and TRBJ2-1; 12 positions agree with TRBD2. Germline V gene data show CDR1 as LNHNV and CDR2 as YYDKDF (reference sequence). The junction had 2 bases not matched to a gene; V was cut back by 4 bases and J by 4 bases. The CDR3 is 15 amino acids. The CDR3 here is CATSIGLAGYNEQFF. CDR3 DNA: TGTGCCACCAGCATTGGACTAGCGGGATACAATGAGCAGTTCTTC.

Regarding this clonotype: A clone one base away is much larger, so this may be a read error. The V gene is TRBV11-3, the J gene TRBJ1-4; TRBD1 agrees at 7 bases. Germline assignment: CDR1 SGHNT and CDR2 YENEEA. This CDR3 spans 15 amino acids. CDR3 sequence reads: CASSPLGQVGEKLLF. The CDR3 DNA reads TGTGCCAGCAGCCCCCTTGGACAGGTTGGAGAAAAACTGCTTTTT. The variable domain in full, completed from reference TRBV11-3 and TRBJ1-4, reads EAGVVQSPRYKIIEKKQPVAFWCNPISGHNTLYWYLQNLGQGPELLIRYENEEAVDDSQLPKDRFSAERLKGVDSTLKIQPAELGDSAVYLCASSPLGQVGEKLLFGSGTQLSVL.

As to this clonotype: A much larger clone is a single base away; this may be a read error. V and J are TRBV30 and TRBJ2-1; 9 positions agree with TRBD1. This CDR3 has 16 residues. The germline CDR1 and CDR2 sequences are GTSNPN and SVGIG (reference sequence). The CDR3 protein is CAWSSWGQGDYNGQFF. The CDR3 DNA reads TGTGCCTGGAGTTCATGGGGACAGGGCGATTACAATGGGCAGTTCTTC.

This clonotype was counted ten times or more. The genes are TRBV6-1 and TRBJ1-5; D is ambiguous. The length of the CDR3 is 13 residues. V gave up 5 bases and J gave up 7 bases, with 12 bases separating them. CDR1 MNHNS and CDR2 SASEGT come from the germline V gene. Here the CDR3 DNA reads TGTGCCAGCAGTCACCTACTTGGACAGCCCCAGCATTTT. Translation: CASSHLLGQPQHF.

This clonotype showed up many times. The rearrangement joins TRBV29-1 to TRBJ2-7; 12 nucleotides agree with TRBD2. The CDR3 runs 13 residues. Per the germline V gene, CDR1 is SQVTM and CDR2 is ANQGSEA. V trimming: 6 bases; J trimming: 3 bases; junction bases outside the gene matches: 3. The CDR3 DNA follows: TGCAGCGTGGGACTAGCGGGTTTCTACGAGCAGTACTTC. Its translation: CSVGLAGFYEQYF.

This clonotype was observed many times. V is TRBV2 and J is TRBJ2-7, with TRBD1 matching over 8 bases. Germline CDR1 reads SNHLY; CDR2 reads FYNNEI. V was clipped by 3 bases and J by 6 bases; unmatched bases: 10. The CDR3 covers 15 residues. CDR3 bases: TGTGCCAGCAGTGAGGCGGACAGGGAGGTCGGCGAGCAGTACTTC. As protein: CASSEADREVGEQYF.

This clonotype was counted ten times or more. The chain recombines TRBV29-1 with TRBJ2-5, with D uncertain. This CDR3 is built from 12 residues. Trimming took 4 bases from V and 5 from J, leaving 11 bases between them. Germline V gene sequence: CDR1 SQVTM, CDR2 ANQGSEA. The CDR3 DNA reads TGCAGCGTTGGGAGAGGTTCGGAGACCCAGTACTTC. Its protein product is CSVGRGSETQYF.